The clone carrying this T cell receptor beta chain occurred many times. What it binds is not known. This record comes from a study of T cell repertoires in cytomegalovirus infection. Study-level points and caveats: HLA-C-restricted CMV-specific TCR beta clonotypes were dominant in the ex vivo response.

Trimming took 6 bases from V and 4 from J, leaving 19 bases between them. Germline V gene lookup returns CDR1 SGHVS and CDR2 FQNEAQ. CDR3 length: 16 residues. TCRdb reprocessed the reads with MiXCR, giving one entry per CDR3 protein. The repertoire consists of about 60,000 distinct CDR3 sequences, with about 33% occurring once and the leading ten covering just under 70%. The material sequenced was PBMCs, sequenced either directly or after in vitro stimulation (not recorded which). This receptor was identified in a human donor in good health (CMV status not recorded). Some clones in this sample may be carry-over from other donors' samples. The chain combines TRBV7-8 with TRBJ2-1; TRBD2 is a possible D gene (6 bases). The CDR3 nucleotides read TGTGCCAGCAGACCCGCGGGGCTAAACGAGTACAATGAGCAGTTCTTC. It codes for CASRPAGLNEYNEQFF.